A selection of T cell receptor beta chains follows, all from one sample in a study of CD8 T cells in ankylosing spondylitis. TCRdb recomputed calls from the 5' RACE reads with MiXCR, one row per CDR3 protein. The data contain 150,000 to 200,000 distinct CDR3 sequences, about a third of them singletons. Sequencing was done on a sample of synovial fluid, either unsorted or a sorted T cell fraction (not recorded which). These receptors originate from a male donor with ankylosing spondylitis. The CDR3 runs from the conserved cysteine through the conserved F or W. A D gene is named only where the DNA matches it firmly. The size entry is marked missing in some rows and otherwise reads once, few, many or a size class.

j_gene | d_gene | abundance | v_gene | CDR3aa | CDR3nt
TRBJ2-3 | . | medium-sized | TRBV9 | CASSVELYGATQYF | TGTGCCAGCAGCGTAGAATTATATGGGGCTACGCAGTATTTT
TRBJ1-4 | TRBD1 | many | TRBV7-8 | CASSLVTGQGEKLFF | TGTGCCAGCAGCTTAGTAACTGGACAGGGCGAAAAACTGTTTTTT
TRBJ2-7 | TRBD1 | once | TRBV28 | CASSSPGTGDEQYF | TGTGCCAGCAGTTCCCCCGGGACAGGGGACGAGCAGTACTTC
TRBJ1-3 | . | many | TRBV5-1 | CASSLDRLDSGNTIYF | TGCGCCAGCAGCTTGGACAGACTCGACTCTGGAAACACCATATATTTT
TRBJ2-1 | . | few | TRBV5-6 | CASSYLVEQFF | TGTGCCAGCAGCTACCTTGTGGAGCAGTTCTTC
TRBJ2-2 | . | . | TRBV7-9 | CASSRAGGSTRTGELFF | TGTGCCAGCAGCAGAGCTGGGGGATCGACGAGAACCGGGGAGCTGTTTTTT
TRBJ2-5 | . | . | TRBV20-1 | CSARRRGQGETQYF | TGCAGTGCTAGGAGGAGGGGGCAGGGGGAGACCCAGTACTTC
TRBJ2-3 | TRBD1 | . | TRBV10-3 | CAISSTGQVYTDTQYF | TGTGCCATCAGTTCGACGGGACAGGTGTACACAGATACGCAGTATTTT
TRBJ2-7 | TRBD2 | . | TRBV20-1 | CSARGGTNRNEQYF | TGCAGTGCTAGGGGCGGGACTAATCGGAACGAGCAGTACTTC
TRBJ1-6 | . | few | TRBV28 | CASGSGGGNSPLHF | TGTGCCAGCGGTTCGGGGGGGGGTAATTCACCCCTCCACTTT
TRBJ2-2 | . | few | TRBV6-2/TRBV6-3 | CATKGNTGELFF | TGTGCCACAAAGGGGAACACCGGGGAGCTGTTTTTT
TRBJ1-1 | TRBD1 | many | TRBV20-1 | CSAPGQVEAFF | TGCAGTGCTCCCGGACAGGTTGAAGCTTTCTTT
TRBJ1-4 | . | . | TRBV14 | CASSHQGVTNEKLFF | TGTGCCAGCAGCCATCAAGGGGTTACTAATGAAAAACTGTTTTTT
TRBJ1-6 | . | few | TRBV5-4 | CASSLDRNNSPLHF | TGTGCCAGCAGCTTGGACAGGAATAATTCACCCCTCCACTTT
TRBJ2-3 | TRBD1 | few | TRBV7-9 | CASSLDTWTGEADTQYF | TGTGCCAGCAGCTTGGACACGTGGACAGGGGAGGCTGATACGCAGTATTTT
TRBJ2-5 | . | . | TRBV9 | CASSVGGLETQYF | TGTGCCAGCAGCGTAGGAGGTCTGGAGACCCAGTACTTC
TRBJ2-3 | TRBD2 | once | TRBV29-1 | CSVERGADTQYF | TGCAGCGTTGAGCGGGGGGCCGATACGCAGTATTTT
TRBJ2-2 | TRBD2 | . | TRBV7-9 | CASSTRTSGAGGELFF | TGTGCCAGCAGCACACGGACTAGCGGGGCCGGCGGGGAGCTGTTTTTT
TRBJ2-4 | . | . | TRBV27 | CASSPGWALAKNIQYF | TGTGCCAGCAGCCCCGGGTGGGCACTAGCCAAAAACATTCAGTACTTC
TRBJ2-1 | TRBD2 | . | TRBV6-1 | CASSTRGAGELHNNEQFF | TGTGCCAGCAGCACCAGAGGGGCGGGAGAACTGCATAACAATGAGCAGTTCTTC
TRBJ1-1 | . | few | TRBV12-3/TRBV12-4 | CASSLAQLRNTEAFF | TGTGCCAGCAGTTTAGCGCAACTCCGGAACACTGAAGCTTTCTTT
TRBJ2-7 | . | few | TRBV20-1 | CSARGLDFTYEQYF | TGCAGTGCTAGAGGACTGGACTTTACTTACGAGCAGTACTTC
TRBJ2-7 | . | medium-sized | TRBV20-1 | CSAYRDTLYEQYF | TGCAGTGCTTACCGGGACACCCTCTACGAGCAGTACTTC
TRBJ1-1 | . | once | TRBV18 | CASSPRIARENTEAFF | TGTGCCAGCTCACCGAGGATAGCGCGTGAGAACACTGAAGCTTTCTTT
TRBJ2-5 | TRBD2 | . | TRBV4-3 | CASSQESGTSGNRRTQYF | TGCGCCAGCAGCCAAGAATCTGGGACTAGCGGGAATAGGAGGACCCAGTACTTC
TRBJ2-5 | TRBD1 | . | TRBV4-1 | CASSLTRDSKETQYF | TGCGCCAGCAGCCTAACCCGGGACAGCAAAGAGACCCAGTACTTC
TRBJ2-5 | TRBD1 | few | TRBV11-3 | CASSSGQVLGTQYF | TGTGCCAGCAGTTCGGGACAGGTACTTGGGACCCAGTACTTC
TRBJ2-7 | . | . | TRBV18 | CASSPLRDSLEQYF | TGTGCCAGCTCACCACTTCGAGACTCCCTCGAGCAGTACTTC
TRBJ2-1 | TRBD2 | many | TRBV7-7 | CASSRTPTSGNNEQFF | TGTGCCAGCAGCCGGACACCCACTAGCGGGAACAATGAGCAGTTCTTC
TRBJ2-5 | . | . | TRBV7-9 | CASSLVKGFLETQYF | TGTGCCAGCAGCTTAGTGAAAGGGTTCTTAGAGACCCAGTACTTC
TRBJ1-5 | . | . | TRBV7-9 | CASSLSWGEDQPQHF | TGTGCCAGCAGCTTATCATGGGGTGAGGATCAGCCCCAGCATTTT
TRBJ1-2 | TRBD1 | few | TRBV7-3 | CASSSNIQGDGYTF | TGTGCCAGCAGCTCGAACATACAGGGGGATGGCTACACCTTC
TRBJ2-5 | TRBD2 | few | TRBV20-1 | CSARDPRASGSGETQYF | TGCAGTGCTAGAGATCCGAGGGCTAGCGGGAGTGGAGAGACCCAGTACTTC
TRBJ2-7 | TRBD1 | . | TRBV20-1 | CSARPWTGIGEQYF | TGCAGTGCTAGGCCCTGGACAGGGATAGGCGAGCAGTACTTC
TRBJ2-2 | TRBD1 | . | TRBV7-3 | CASSFRGPLDTGELFF | TGTGCCAGCAGCTTCAGGGGGCCCTTGGACACCGGGGAGCTGTTTTTT
TRBJ1-6 | . | . | TRBV5-1 | CASSRSSGDNSPLHF | TGCGCCAGCAGCCGGAGCTCTGGGGATAATTCACCCCTCCACTTT
TRBJ2-1 | TRBD2 | many | TRBV3-1 | CASSPLGLAGPGEQFF | TGTGCCAGCAGCCCCCTTGGGCTAGCGGGCCCGGGTGAGCAGTTCTTC
TRBJ2-7 | TRBD1 | few | TRBV15 | CATQGDTSYEQYF | TGTGCCACCCAGGGGGACACCTCCTACGAGCAGTACTTC
TRBJ1-1 | TRBD1 | . | TRBV10-3 | CAISWTGDTEAFF | TGTGCCATCAGTTGGACAGGGGATACTGAAGCTTTCTTT
TRBJ2-5 | . | . | TRBV3-1 | CASSQTLEETQYF | TGTGCCAGCAGTCAGACGTTAGAAGAGACCCAGTACTTC
TRBJ2-3 | TRBD2 | few | TRBV20-1 | CSAISGGNTQYF | TGCAGTGCAATTAGCGGGGGTAATACGCAGTATTTT
TRBJ1-2 | . | few | TRBV3-1 | CASSQGPTGHYGYTF | TGTGCCAGCAGCCAAGGCCCTACAGGCCACTATGGCTACACCTTC